This T cell receptor (beta chain) appears in the sequencing data of a study of blood T cell repertoires in COVID-19. Study-level background: There were acute and convalescent COVID-19 samples, and they came from the United States, Italy and Spain. The analysed material was cDNA or gDNA that came from T cells, B-cell-depleted T cells, or PBMCs.

Germline V CDR1 and CDR2: MNHEY, SVGAGI. This CDR3 comprises 15 residues. V was trimmed by 4 bases and J by 0 bases, leaving 7 bases between them. As handled by the study authors: Cell counts per sample came from amplifying reference gene primers. Measured with immunoSEQ multiplex PCR; TCRdb has only the in-frame clones, and not every one. V and J calls and clone size are as listed in that table; D and trimming were resolved from the DNA. The sample yields about 150,000 clones, about 82% seen once. Source material: peripheral blood. The TCR sequence derives from a woman aged 40 to 49 with active or convalescent COVID-19. The chain is built from TRBV6-5 and TRBJ1-6; no firm D call. The CDR3 nucleotides read TGTGCCAGCAGTTTCGAGAGCTCCTATAATTCACCCCTCCACTTT. The encoded protein is CASSFESSYNSPLHF.